The sequence of this T cell receptor (beta chain) was determined in a study of blood T cell repertoires in COVID-19. In the study overall: Some COVID-19 samples were acute and others convalescent; all came from the United States, Italy and Spain.

Per germline, CDR1 MNHEY and CDR2 SVGAGI. Germline trimming cut 6 bases from V and 3 bases from J; bases unmatched to any gene: 8. The CDR3 loop spans 15 amino acids. Profiled with immunoSEQ multiplex PCR; TCRdb holds only in-frame clones, not every one. The table includes about 350,000 clones, about 90% detected once. Individuals aged about 18 to 90 years were recruited from some 26 US areas. Within 2 weeks of study entry, exposed participants had contacted a PCR-confirmed or clinician-diagnosed COVID-19 case. This chain links TRBV6-5 with TRBJ2-3; 8 bases map to TRBD1. Sequenced sample: PBMCs or T cells enriched from blood (not recorded which). The TCR sequence derives from a young woman who had been exposed to COVID-19. In nucleotides, the CDR3 is TGTGCCAGCAGGAGAAGGACAGGGAAGACAGATACGCAGTATTTT. This codes for CASRRRTGKTDTQYF.